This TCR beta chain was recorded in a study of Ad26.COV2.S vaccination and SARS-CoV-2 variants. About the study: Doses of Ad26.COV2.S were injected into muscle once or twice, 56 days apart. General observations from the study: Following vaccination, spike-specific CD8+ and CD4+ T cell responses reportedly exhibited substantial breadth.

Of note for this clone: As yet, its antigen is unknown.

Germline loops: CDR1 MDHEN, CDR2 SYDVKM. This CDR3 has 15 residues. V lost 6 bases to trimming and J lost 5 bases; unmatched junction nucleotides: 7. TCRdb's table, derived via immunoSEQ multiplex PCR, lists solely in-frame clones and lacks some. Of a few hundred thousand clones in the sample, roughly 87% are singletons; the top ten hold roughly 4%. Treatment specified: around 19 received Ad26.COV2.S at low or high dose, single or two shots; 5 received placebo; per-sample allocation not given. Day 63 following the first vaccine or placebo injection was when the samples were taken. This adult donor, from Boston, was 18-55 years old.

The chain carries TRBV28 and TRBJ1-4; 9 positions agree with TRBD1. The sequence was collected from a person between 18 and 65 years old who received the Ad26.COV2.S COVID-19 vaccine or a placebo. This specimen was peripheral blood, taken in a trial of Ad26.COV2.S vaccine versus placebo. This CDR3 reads CASRSVGTGNEKLFF. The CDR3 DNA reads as TGTGCCAGCAGATCCGTAGGGACAGGGAATGAAAAACTGTTTTTT.